This T cell receptor (beta chain) was identified in a study of blood T cells in healthy people across ages. General study findings and limits: Donor CMV status, an unknown factor, possibly confounded changes in expanded clonotypes. Researchers judged that diversity estimates from one million T cells fell short of true values.

No fewer than 7 million PBMCs went into each sample. A second about 7 to 12 cycle PCR used barcoded and J-beta primers. Each CDR3 protein gets one entry after TCRdb re-called the 5' RACE reads with MiXCR. The data show under 850,000 distinct CDR3 sequences, about 37% seen once. Concerning this clonotype itself: Its cognate antigen is unknown.

Sequenced: blood. The source is a man aged 18 to 30 in good health.

The CDR3 reads CASKSGGLNTEAFF. For the CDR3, the DNA is TGTGCCAGCAAATCGGGGGGTTTGAACACTGAAGCTTTCTTT. The chain uses TRBV9 and TRBJ1-1; D may be TRBD1 (5 bases). Germline loops: CDR1 SGDLS, CDR2 YYNGEE. Trimming left V 6 bases short and J 0 bases short, with 12 bases between. The CDR3 totals 14 residues.